The entry that follows covers one T cell receptor (beta chain) sequence. Other nucleotide sequences in the sample specify the same CDR3. These data belong to a study of blood T cell repertoires in COVID-19. Overall study context: Sites across the United States, Italy and Spain contributed samples from acute and convalescent COVID-19. T cells, B-cell-depleted T cells, or PBMCs supplied cDNA or gDNA.

Data came from immunoSEQ multiplex PCR; TCRdb stores just in-frame clones and leaves some out. This table has 150,000 to 200,000 clones, over 85% appearing once. This CDR3 region has 15 residues. V lost 0 bases and J lost 0, with 9 bases in between. The germline gives CDR1 LNHDA, CDR2 SQIVND (reference sequence). Source material: peripheral blood. The receptor was derived from a man aged 55 to 69 with active or convalescent COVID-19. The rearrangement links TRBV19 to TRBJ2-7; tentative D call: TRBD1 (6 bases). The CDR3 loop is CASSIEGASSYEQYF. DNA of the CDR3: TGTGCCAGTAGTATAGAGGGGGCAAGCTCCTACGAGCAGTACTTC.